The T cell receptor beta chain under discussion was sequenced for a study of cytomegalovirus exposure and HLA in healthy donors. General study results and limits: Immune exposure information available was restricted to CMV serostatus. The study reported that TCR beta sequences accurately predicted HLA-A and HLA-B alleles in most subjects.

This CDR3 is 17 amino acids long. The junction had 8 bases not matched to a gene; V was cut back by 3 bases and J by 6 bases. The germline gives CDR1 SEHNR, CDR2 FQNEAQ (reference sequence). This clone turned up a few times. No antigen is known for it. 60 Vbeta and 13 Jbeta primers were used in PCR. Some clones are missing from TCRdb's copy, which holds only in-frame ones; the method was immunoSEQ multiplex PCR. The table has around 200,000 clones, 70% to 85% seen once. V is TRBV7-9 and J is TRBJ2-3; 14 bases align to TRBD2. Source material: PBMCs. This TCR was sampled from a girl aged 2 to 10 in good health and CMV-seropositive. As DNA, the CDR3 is TGTGCCAGCAGCTTCAGGCAGGGACTAGCGGGAGCGGATACGCAGTATTTT. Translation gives CASSFRQGLAGADTQYF.